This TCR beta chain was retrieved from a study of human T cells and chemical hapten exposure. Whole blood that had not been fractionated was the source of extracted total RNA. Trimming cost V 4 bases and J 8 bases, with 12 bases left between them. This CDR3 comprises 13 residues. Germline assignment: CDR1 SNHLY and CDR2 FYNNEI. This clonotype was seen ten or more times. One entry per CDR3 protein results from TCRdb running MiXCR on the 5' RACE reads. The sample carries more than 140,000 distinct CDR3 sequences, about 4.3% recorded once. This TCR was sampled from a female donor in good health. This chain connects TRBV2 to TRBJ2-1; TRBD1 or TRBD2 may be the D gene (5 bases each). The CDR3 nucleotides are TGTGCCAGCAGTGGGGACGTTTTCCATGAGCAGTTCTTC. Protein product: CASSGDVFHEQFF. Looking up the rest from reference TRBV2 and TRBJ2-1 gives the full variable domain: EPEVTQTPSHQVTQMGQEVILRCVPISNHLYFYWYRQILGQKVEFLVSFYNNEISEKSEIFDDQFSVERPDGSNFTLKIRSTKLEDSAMYFCASSGDVFHEQFFGPGTRLTVL.